This passage covers 14 T cell receptor beta chains from one sample sequenced in a study of Graves' ophthalmopathy and Graves' hyperthyroidism. Investigators amplified TCR beta CDR3 regions from RNA transcripts. HTBI primers served in a first-round RT-PCR, which a second-round multiplex PCR followed. TCRdb redid the calling of the multiplex PCR reads with MiXCR, one entry per CDR3 protein. The data contain around 660,000 distinct CDR3 sequences, roughly two fifths of them singletons. Material: peripheral blood. These receptors originate from an adult man with Graves' ophthalmopathy.

Only a few counts were recorded for this clonotype. The chain couples TRBV5-5 to TRBJ2-5, with D perhaps matching TRBD2 (5 bases). Germline loops: CDR1 SGHKS, CDR2 YYEKEE (reference sequence). The length of the CDR3 is 11 residues. V lost 10 bases, J lost 5 bases, and 12 bases lay in between. The CDR3 coding sequence is TGTGCCTGGAGTGGGGAGGAGACCCAGTACTTC. Protein sequence: CAWSGEETQYF. Looking up the rest from reference TRBV5-5 and TRBJ2-5 gives the full variable domain: DAGVTQSPTHLIKTRGQQVTLRCSPISGHKSVSWYQQVLGQGPQFIFQYYEKEERGRGNFPDRFSARQFPNYSSELNVNALLLGDSALYLCAWSGEETQYFGPGTRLLVL.

This clonotype occurred a few times. The gene calls are TRBV9 and TRBJ2-2; 11 bases align to TRBD2. The CDR3 is 15 residues long. V lost 5 bases to trimming and J lost 6 bases; unmatched junction nucleotides: 6. Germline assignment: CDR1 SGDLS and CDR2 YYNGEE. DNA for the CDR3: TGTGCCAGCAGTGAGACTAGCGGGGCCGCCGGGGAGCTGTTTTTT. Translation: CASSETSGAAGELFF.

The genes are TRBV7-8 and TRBJ2-1; D is undetermined. V gave up 0 bases and J gave up 6 bases, with 15 bases separating them. Germline V gene lookup returns CDR1 SGHVS and CDR2 FQNEAQ. The CDR3 is 16 residues long. The CDR3 sequence: CASSLAFLGGANEQFF. The CDR3 nucleotides are TGTGCCAGCAGCTTAGCATTTTTAGGCGGAGCCAATGAGCAGTTCTTC.

The J gene is TRBJ1-5, the V gene TRBV5-1, with D possibly TRBD1 on 5 matching bases. V was pared by 5 bases and J by 9 bases, with 12 bases between. The CDR3 covers 12 residues. The germline CDR1 and CDR2 sequences are SGHRS and YFSETQ. The CDR3 loop reads CASSQGGGPQHF. The CDR3, as DNA: TGCGCCAGCAGTCAGGGTGGAGGGCCCCAGCATTTT.

This clonotype was detected ten times or more. V is TRBV12-3 or TRBV12-4 and J is TRBJ2-7; 9 bases fit TRBD1. CDR3 length equals 13 residues. V was pared by 5 bases and J by 10 bases, with 9 bases of the junction left unmatched. CDR3 sequence (DNA): TGTGCCAGCAGTCCAGGGACAGGGAAAGAACAGTACTTC. As protein: CASSPGTGKEQYF.

This clonotype was counted a few times. This may be a read error: a much more frequent sequence differs by one nucleotide. CDR3 protein: CASSLFPNTEAFF. The CDR3 DNA sequence: TGTGCCAGCAGCTTATTCCCGAACACTGAAGCTTTCTTT. The rearrangement uses TRBV7-3 and TRBJ1-1; D call uncertain. Germline V gives CDR1 SGHTA, CDR2 FQGTGA. CDR3 size: 13 residues. V lost 2 bases, J lost 1 base, and 5 bases lay in between.

This clonotype was seen many times. The CDR3 loop is CATSDSHSNQPQHF. In DNA, the CDR3 is TGTGCCACCAGTGACTCCCATAGCAATCAGCCCCAGCATTTT. V usage is TRBV24-1 and J usage is TRBJ1-5; no clear D. This CDR3 contains 14 residues. Germline CDR1 KGHDR, CDR2 SFDVKD. V was pared by 4 bases and J by 0 bases, with 6 bases between.

This clonotype was seen a handful of times. V usage is TRBV7-2 and J usage is TRBJ1-4; 7 bases are a match to TRBD1. CDR1 is SGHTA and CDR2 is FQGNSA in the germline V gene. The CDR3 is made up of 14 amino acids. The trim removed 6 bases at V and 7 bases at J, leaving 8 bases unmatched. The CDR3 nucleotides read TGTGCCAGCAGGGCACAGGGGAACACTGAAAAACTGTTTTTT. It specifies CASRAQGNTEKLFF.

The gene calls are TRBV7-3 and TRBJ2-2, with 8 bases fitting TRBD1. Germline CDR1 SGHTA, CDR2 FQGTGA. The CDR3 is made up of 17 amino acids. V shed 5 bases, J shed 4 bases, and the junction held 12 bases outside the gene matches. The CDR3 DNA sequence: TGTGCCAGCAGCCGCCTTTACAGGGGGATTAGCACCGGGGAGCTGTTTTTT. Residues: CASSRLYRGISTGELFF.

About this clonotype itself: The junction departs from germline at one end; a sequencing error may be responsible. The rearrangement joins TRBV4-3 to TRBJ1-2, with D unclear. CDR3 size: 13 residues. CDR1 and CDR2 (germline): LGHNA, YSLEER. In nucleotides, the CDR3 is TGCGCCAGCAGCCCTAACGAAGTCTATGGCGACACCTTC. This codes for CASSPNEVYGDTF.

Turning to this clonotype: Being one base from a much bigger clone, this may be a read error. This sequence joins TRBV7-9 and TRBJ2-5; D is ambiguous. Trimming cost V 2 bases and J 6 bases, with 10 bases left between them. The germline V gene has CDR1 SEHNR and CDR2 FQNEAQ (reference sequence). The CDR3 loop spans 13 amino acids. CDR3 DNA: TGTGCCAGCAGCTTATATCGTGCACAGACCCAGTACTTC. Its translation is CASSLYRAQTQYF.

A remark on this clonotype: A read error may be the cause here, since a much bigger clone is one base away. The genes are TRBV7-9 and TRBJ2-6; no reliable D call. V was shortened by 5 bases and J by 1 base, with 6 bases between the two germline ends. The CDR3 runs to 14 residues. Germline V gene data show CDR1 as SEHNR and CDR2 as FQNEAQ (reference sequence). The CDR3, as DNA: TGTGCCAGCAGCCCTATGTCTGGGGCCAACGTCCTGACTTTC. Its translation: CASSPMSGANVLTF.

This clonotype was found many times. The rearrangement links TRBV7-9 to TRBJ1-2, with 9 bases lining up with TRBD1. V lost 3 bases to trimming and J lost 2 bases; unmatched junction nucleotides: 7. Germline lookup yields CDR1 SEHNR and CDR2 FQNEAQ (reference sequence). This CDR3 region has 16 residues. CDR3: CASSFEWDRANYGYTF. The DNA of the CDR3 is TGTGCCAGCAGCTTTGAATGGGACAGGGCGAACTATGGCTACACCTTC.

This clonotype was recorded many times. J is TRBJ1-1 and V is TRBV14; weak D call: TRBD1 (6 bases). Germline V CDR1 and CDR2: SGHDN, FVKESK. The CDR3 has 15 amino acids. Trimming shortened V by 4 bases and J by 3 bases, and 15 bases separated the two germline ends. The CDR3 sequence: CASSLYSRTDTEAFF. Written as DNA, the CDR3 is TGTGCCAGCAGCCTATATTCCCGGACAGACACTGAAGCTTTCTTT.